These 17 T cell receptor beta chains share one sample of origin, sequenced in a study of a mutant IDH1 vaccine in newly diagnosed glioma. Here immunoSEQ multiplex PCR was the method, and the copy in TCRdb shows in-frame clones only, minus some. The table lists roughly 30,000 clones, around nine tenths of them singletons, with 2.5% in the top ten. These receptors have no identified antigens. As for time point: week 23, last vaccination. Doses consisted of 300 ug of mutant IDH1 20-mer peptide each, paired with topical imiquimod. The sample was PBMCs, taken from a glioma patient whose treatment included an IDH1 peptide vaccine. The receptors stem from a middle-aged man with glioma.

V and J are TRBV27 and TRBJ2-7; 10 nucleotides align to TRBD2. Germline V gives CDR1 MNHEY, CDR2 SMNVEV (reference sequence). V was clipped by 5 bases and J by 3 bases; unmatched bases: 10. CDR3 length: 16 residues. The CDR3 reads CASSPAAAGGGYEQYF. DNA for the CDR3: TGTGCCAGCAGTCCTGCTGCAGCGGGAGGGGGCTACGAGCAGTACTTC.

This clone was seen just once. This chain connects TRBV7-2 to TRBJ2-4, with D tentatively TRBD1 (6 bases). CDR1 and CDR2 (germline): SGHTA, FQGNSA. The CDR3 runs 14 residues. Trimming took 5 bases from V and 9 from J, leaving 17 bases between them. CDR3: CASSPYEGEGIQYF. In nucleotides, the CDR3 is TGTGCCAGCAGCCCCTACGAGGGGGAAGGCATTCAGTACTTC.

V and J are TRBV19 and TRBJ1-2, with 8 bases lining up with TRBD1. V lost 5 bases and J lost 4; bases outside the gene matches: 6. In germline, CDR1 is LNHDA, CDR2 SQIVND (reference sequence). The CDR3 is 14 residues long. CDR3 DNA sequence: TGTGCCAGTAGTCCCGACAGGGGACGCTATGGCTACACCTTC. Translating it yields CASSPDRGRYGYTF.

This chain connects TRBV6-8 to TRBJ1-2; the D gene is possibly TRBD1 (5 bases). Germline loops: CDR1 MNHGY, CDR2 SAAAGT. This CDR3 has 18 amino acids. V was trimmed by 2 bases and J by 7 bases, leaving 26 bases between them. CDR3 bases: TGTGCCAGCAGTTACCGCCAGGAGAGTCCCCCAGGGATCTGTGGCTACACCTTC. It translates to CASSYRQESPPGICGYTF.

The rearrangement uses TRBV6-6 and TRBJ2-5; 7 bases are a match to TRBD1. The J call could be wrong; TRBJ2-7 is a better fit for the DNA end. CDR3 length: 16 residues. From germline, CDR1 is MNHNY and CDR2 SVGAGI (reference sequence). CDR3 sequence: CASSLYPGTVSYEQYF. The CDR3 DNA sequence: TGTGCCAGCAGTCTTTACCCGGGGACAGTCTCCTACGAGCAGTACTTC.

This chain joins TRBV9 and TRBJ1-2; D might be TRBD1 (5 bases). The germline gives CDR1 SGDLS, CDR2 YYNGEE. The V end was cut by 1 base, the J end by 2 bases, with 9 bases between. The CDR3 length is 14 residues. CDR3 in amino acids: CASSVTGSNYGYTF. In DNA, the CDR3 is TGTGCCAGCAGCGTAACAGGATCGAACTATGGCTACACCTTC.

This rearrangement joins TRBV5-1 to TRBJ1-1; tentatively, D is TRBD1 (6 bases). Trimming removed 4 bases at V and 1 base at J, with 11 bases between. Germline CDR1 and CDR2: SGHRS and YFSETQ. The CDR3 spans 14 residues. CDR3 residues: CASSPGAWNTEAFF. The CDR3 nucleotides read TGCGCCAGCAGCCCAGGGGCGTGGAACACTGAAGCTTTCTTT.

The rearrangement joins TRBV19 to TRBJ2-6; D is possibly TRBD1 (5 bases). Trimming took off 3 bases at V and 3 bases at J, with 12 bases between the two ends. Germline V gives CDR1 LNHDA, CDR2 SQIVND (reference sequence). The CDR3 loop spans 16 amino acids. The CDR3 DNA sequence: TGTGCCAGTAGTATTCCTGCAGGGTTTGGGGCCAACGTCCTGACTTTC. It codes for CASSIPAGFGANVLTF.

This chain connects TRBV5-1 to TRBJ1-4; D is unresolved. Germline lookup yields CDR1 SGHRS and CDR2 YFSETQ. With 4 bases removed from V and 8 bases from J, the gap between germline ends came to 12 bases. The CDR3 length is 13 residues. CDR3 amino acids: CASSVRRSEKLFF. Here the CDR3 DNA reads TGCGCCAGCAGCGTGAGAAGGAGCGAAAAACTGTTTTTT. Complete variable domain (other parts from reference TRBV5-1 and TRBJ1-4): KAGVTQTPRYLIKTRGQQVTLSCSPISGHRSVSWYQQTPGQGLQFLFEYFSETQRNKGNFPGRFSGRQFSNSRSEMNVSTLELGDSALYLCASSVRRSEKLFFGSGTQLSVL.

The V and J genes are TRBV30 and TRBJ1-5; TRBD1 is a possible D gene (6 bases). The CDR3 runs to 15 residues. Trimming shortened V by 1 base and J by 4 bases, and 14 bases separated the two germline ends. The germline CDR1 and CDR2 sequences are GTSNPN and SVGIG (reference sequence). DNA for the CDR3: TGTGCCTGGAGTGGAAGAGGGGGAGTTAATCAGCCCCAGCATTTT. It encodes CAWSGRGGVNQPQHF.

CDR3 sequence (DNA): TGTGCCAGCATCCTAAGGTCTTCCGGAAAACTGTTTTTT. Translation gives CASILRSSGKLFF. This chain links TRBV28 with TRBJ1-4; no definite D call. The CDR3 consists of 13 residues. Trimming took off 7 bases at V and 10 bases at J, with 16 bases between the two ends. The germline CDR1 and CDR2 sequences are MDHEN and SYDVKM.

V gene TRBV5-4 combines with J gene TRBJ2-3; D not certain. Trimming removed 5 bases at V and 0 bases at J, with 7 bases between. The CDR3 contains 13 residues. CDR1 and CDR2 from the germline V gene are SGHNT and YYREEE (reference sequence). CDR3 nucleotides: TGTGCCAGCAGATTTTCGAGCACAGATACGCAGTATTTT. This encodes CASRFSSTDTQYF.

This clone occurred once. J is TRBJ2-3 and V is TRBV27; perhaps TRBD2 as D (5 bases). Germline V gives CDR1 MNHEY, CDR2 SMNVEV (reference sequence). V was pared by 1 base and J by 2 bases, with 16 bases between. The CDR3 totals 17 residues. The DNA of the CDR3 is TGTGCCAGCAGTTTATTAGTAGGGCTACGGGACACAGATACGCAGTATTTT. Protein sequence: CASSLLVGLRDTDTQYF.

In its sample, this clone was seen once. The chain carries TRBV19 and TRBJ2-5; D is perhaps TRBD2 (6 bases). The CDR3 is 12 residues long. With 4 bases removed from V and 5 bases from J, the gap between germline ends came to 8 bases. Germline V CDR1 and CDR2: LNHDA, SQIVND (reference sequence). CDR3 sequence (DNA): TGTGCCAGTAGTACCGGAGGGGAGACCCAGTACTTC. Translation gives CASSTGGETQYF.

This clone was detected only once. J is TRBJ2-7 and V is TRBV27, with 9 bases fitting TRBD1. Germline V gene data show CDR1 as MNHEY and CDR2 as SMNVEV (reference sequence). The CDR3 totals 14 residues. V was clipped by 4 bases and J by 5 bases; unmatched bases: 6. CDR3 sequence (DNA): TGTGCCAGCAGTTACAGGGGGCGCTCAAACGAGCAGTACTTC. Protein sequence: CASSYRGRSNEQYF.

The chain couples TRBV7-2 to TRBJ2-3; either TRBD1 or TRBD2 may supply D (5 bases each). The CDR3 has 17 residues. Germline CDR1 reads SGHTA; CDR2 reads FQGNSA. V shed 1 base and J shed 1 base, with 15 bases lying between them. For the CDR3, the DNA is TGTGCCAGCAGCTTAGATGTTCCCGGGGCGGGCACAGATACGCAGTATTTT. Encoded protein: CASSLDVPGAGTDTQYF.

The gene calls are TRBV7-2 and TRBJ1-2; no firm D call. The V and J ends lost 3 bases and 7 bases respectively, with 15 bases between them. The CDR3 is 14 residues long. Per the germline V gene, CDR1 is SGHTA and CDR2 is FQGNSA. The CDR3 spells CASSLQTTAGGYTF. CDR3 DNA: TGTGCCAGCAGCTTGCAAACAACTGCGGGTGGCTACACCTTC.